The 2 T cell receptor beta chains presented below share a single source sample, sequenced in a study of blood T cell repertoires in COVID-19. Sequenced by immunoSEQ multiplex PCR; TCRdb stores in-frame clones only, minus some. Of 95,000 to 150,000 clones in the sample, roughly 90% were seen once. The source material was peripheral blood. The receptor source for this set is a woman aged 80 or over with acute or convalescent COVID-19.

The chain uses TRBV27 and TRBJ2-5; D remains unclear. The CDR3 is made up of 13 amino acids. Per germline, CDR1 MNHEY and CDR2 SMNVEV (reference sequence). The V end lost 5 bases, the J end lost 1 base, and 8 bases lay between the germline ends. This CDR3 is CASSPLFQETQYF. CDR3 bases: TGTGCCAGCAGTCCGTTATTCCAAGAGACCCAGTACTTC.

The chain couples TRBV5-1 to TRBJ1-2; D is uncertain. The germline V gene encodes CDR1 SGHRS and CDR2 YFSETQ. The CDR3 spans 13 residues. Trimming left V 5 bases short and J 3 bases short, with 11 bases between. The CDR3 sequence: CASSLDGDYGYTF. In DNA form, the CDR3 reads TGCGCCAGCAGTCTCGACGGGGACTATGGCTACACCTTC. Combining the CDR3 with reference TRBV5-1 and TRBJ1-2 gives the whole variable domain KAGVTQTPRYLIKTRGQQVTLSCSPISGHRSVSWYQQTPGQGLQFLFEYFSETQRNKGNFPGRFSGRQFSNSRSEMNVSTLELGDSALYLCASSLDGDYGYTFGSGTRLTVV.